This is a list of T cell receptor beta chains from one sample in a study of CD4 T cells in relation to SARS-CoV-2 and coronaviruses. Sequenced by immunoSEQ multiplex PCR; TCRdb stores in-frame clones only, minus some. The top ten clones hold 1.6% of a sample with roughly 71,000 clones, 87% of them seen once. Sequenced input: memory CD4+ T cells from PBMCs. Every receptor here comes from a human donor in good health. Both conserved end residues are part of each CDR3. D genes are given only for firm matches.

V gene: TRBV19; J gene: TRBJ2-7; D gene: TRBD2; CDR3 protein: CASSMTSGYSPLEQYF; CDR3 DNA: TGTGCCAGTAGTATGACTAGCGGGTACTCGCCGCTTGAGCAGTACTTC
V gene: TRBV28; J gene: TRBJ1-1; D gene: NA; CDR3 protein: CASSLSPSTARTTFF; CDR3 DNA: TGTGCCAGCAGTTTATCCCCCTCGACCGCCCGGACGACTTTCTTT
V gene: TRBV20-1; J gene: TRBJ2-7; D gene: NA; CDR3 protein: CSASGGAYEQYF; CDR3 DNA: TGCAGTGCTAGTGGTGGGGCCTACGAGCAGTACTTC
V gene: TRBV5-1; J gene: TRBJ1-1; D gene: NA; CDR3 protein: CASRGVQGRYTEAFF; CDR3 DNA: TGCGCCAGCAGGGGGGTCCAGGGGAGGTACACTGAAGCTTTCTTT
V gene: TRBV3-1/TRBV3-2; J gene: TRBJ2-7; D gene: NA; CDR3 protein: CASSQYGRGRTYEQYF; CDR3 DNA: TGTGCCAGCAGCCAATATGGCAGGGGCAGGACCTACGAGCAGTACTTC
V gene: TRBV28; J gene: TRBJ1-3; D gene: NA; CDR3 protein: CASSPPRGISGNTIYF; CDR3 DNA: TGTGCCAGCAGTCCCCCCCGCGGAATCTCTGGAAACACCATATATTTT
V gene: TRBV15; J gene: TRBJ1-5; D gene: NA; CDR3 protein: CATSRDLDSYQPQHF; CDR3 DNA: TGTGCCACCAGCAGAGATCTAGACAGCTATCAGCCCCAGCATTTT
V gene: TRBV30; J gene: TRBJ1-3; D gene: NA; CDR3 protein: CAWRGGWQDSGNTIYF; CDR3 DNA: TGTGCCTGGAGGGGTGGGTGGCAGGACTCTGGAAACACCATATATTTT
V gene: TRBV2; J gene: TRBJ2-3; D gene: NA; CDR3 protein: CASSEALRGGGTDTQYF; CDR3 DNA: TGTGCCAGCAGTGAAGCGCTTCGGGGCGGTGGCACAGATACGCAGTATTTT
V gene: TRBV29-1; J gene: TRBJ2-1; D gene: TRBD1; CDR3 protein: CSGQTGDEQFF; CDR3 DNA: TGCAGCGGCCAGACAGGGGATGAGCAGTTCTTC
V gene: TRBV12-3/TRBV12-4; J gene: TRBJ1-2; D gene: NA; CDR3 protein: CASRQTGFYGYTF; CDR3 DNA: TGTGCCAGCAGACAAACAGGTTTCTATGGCTACACCTTC
V gene: TRBV7-9; J gene: TRBJ2-1; D gene: TRBD1; CDR3 protein: CASNINRGPSSYNEQFF; CDR3 DNA: TGTGCCAGCAACATAAACAGGGGCCCAAGCTCCTACAATGAGCAGTTCTTC
V gene: TRBV19; J gene: TRBJ1-2; D gene: NA; CDR3 protein: CATSISPPGMGYTF; CDR3 DNA: TGTGCCACCTCCATTAGCCCTCCAGGAATGGGCTACACCTTC
V gene: TRBV28; J gene: TRBJ1-4; D gene: NA; CDR3 protein: CASSYPRADATNEKLFF; CDR3 DNA: TGTGCCAGCAGCTACCCAAGGGCAGATGCAACTAATGAAAAACTGTTTTTT
V gene: TRBV9; J gene: TRBJ2-7; D gene: NA; CDR3 protein: CASHRAPPSYEQYF; CDR3 DNA: TGTGCCAGCCACAGGGCTCCCCCGTCCTACGAGCAGTACTTC
V gene: TRBV5-1; J gene: TRBJ1-1; D gene: NA; CDR3 protein: CASSLAPGADTEAFF; CDR3 DNA: TGCGCCAGCAGCTTGGCGCCGGGGGCGGACACTGAAGCTTTCTTT
V gene: TRBV5-1; J gene: TRBJ2-6; D gene: NA; CDR3 protein: CASSAMRGTGANVLTF; CDR3 DNA: TGCGCCAGCAGCGCGATGAGGGGGACTGGGGCCAACGTCCTGACTTTC
V gene: TRBV15; J gene: TRBJ2-3; D gene: NA; CDR3 protein: CATSRVVEDTQYF; CDR3 DNA: TGTGCCACCAGCAGAGTCGTAGAGGATACGCAGTATTTT
V gene: TRBV10-3; J gene: TRBJ2-5; D gene: NA; CDR3 protein: CAISEGLQETQYF; CDR3 DNA: TGTGCCATCAGTGAAGGCCTCCAAGAGACCCAGTACTTC
V gene: TRBV6-1; J gene: TRBJ2-5; D gene: NA; CDR3 protein: CASSEVGGRQETQYF; CDR3 DNA: TGTGCCAGCAGTGAAGTCGGGGGACGCCAAGAGACCCAGTACTTC
V gene: TRBV19; J gene: TRBJ1-1; D gene: NA; CDR3 protein: CASSGTYGTEAFF; CDR3 DNA: TGTGCCAGTAGTGGGACGTACGGCACTGAAGCTTTCTTT
V gene: TRBV7-9; J gene: TRBJ2-2; D gene: NA; CDR3 protein: CASSPIYDRTNTGELFF; CDR3 DNA: TGTGCCAGCAGCCCTATTTACGACAGGACGAACACCGGGGAGCTGTTTTTT